This T cell receptor (beta chain) was recorded in a study of shared clonotypes between healthy human individuals. On this clone itself: Antigen unknown.

Findings and limits, study-wide: Unshared clonotypes carried lower generation probabilities than those common to all four donors. An effect of sequencing depth on clonotype sharing among donors was expected.

V lost 2 bases, J lost 5 bases, and 13 bases lay in between. The CDR3 spans 14 residues. CDR1 is ENHRY, CDR2 SYGVKD, per germline. As processed by the authors: In the immunoSEQ data, sequences were junction-only and lacked quality scores, so filtering differed. The assay was immunoSEQ multiplex PCR, and TCRdb's table has in-frame clones only and misses some. Clonal size and the V and J genes are those of that table, whereas D and trimming came from the DNA. The sample shows some 1 million clones, around four fifths of them seen only once. The chain links TRBV10-3 to TRBJ2-7, with D maybe TRBD1 (6 bases). The clonotype comes from a man between 18 and 29 years old in good health. The sequenced sample consisted of memory CD4+ T cells sorted from blood. The subset is: CD45RA-negative fraction. The DNA of the CDR3 is TGTGCCATCAGTGAGACTACCCGGACAGACGAGCAGTACTTC. Translating it yields CAISETTRTDEQYF.